This TCR beta chain derives from a study of CD8+ T cells in alopecia areata. The CDR3 is 11 residues long. V was trimmed by 8 bases and J by 5 bases, leaving 12 bases between them. Germline CDR1 reads DFQATT; CDR2 reads SNEGSKA (reference sequence). cDNA prepared by RNA extraction and subsequent reverse transcription served as the template for sequencing. Libraries were prepared by immunoSEQ multiplex PCR; TCRdb keeps only in-frame clonotypes and omits some of them. The sample yields approximately 5,400 clones, about two thirds seen once. Treatment meaning: oral pan-JAK inhibitor, 5-10 mg twice daily. Collection of lesional scalp punch biopsies and peripheral blood was performed in alopecia areata patients. For this clone: Antigen unknown.

Study conclusions and caveats: Tofacitinib significantly brought down scalp clonality and expanded CD8+ clones among top 100. Scalp samples also yield sequences from resident alphabeta T cells of normal skin. During tofacitinib treatment, many expanded lesional clones remained in scalp and blood.

The rearrangement links TRBV20-1 to TRBJ2-5; weak D call: TRBD2 (5 bases). The TCR originated in a human donor with alopecia areata. The sample consisted of skin, taken at week 24, from a patient treated with tofacitinib. DNA for the CDR3: TGCAGTAGCGGCTTAGGGGAGACCCAGTACTTC. Its translation: CSSGLGETQYF.